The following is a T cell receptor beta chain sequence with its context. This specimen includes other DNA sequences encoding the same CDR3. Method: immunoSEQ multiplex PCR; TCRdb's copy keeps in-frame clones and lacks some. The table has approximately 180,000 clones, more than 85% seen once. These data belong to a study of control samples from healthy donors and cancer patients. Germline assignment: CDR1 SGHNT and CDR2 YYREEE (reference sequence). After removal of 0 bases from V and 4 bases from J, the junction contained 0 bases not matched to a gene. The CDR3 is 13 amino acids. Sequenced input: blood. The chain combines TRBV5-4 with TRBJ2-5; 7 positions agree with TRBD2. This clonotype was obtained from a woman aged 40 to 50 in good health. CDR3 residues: CASSLGGGETQYF. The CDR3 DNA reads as TGTGCCAGCAGCTTGGGCGGGGGAGAGACCCAGTACTTC.